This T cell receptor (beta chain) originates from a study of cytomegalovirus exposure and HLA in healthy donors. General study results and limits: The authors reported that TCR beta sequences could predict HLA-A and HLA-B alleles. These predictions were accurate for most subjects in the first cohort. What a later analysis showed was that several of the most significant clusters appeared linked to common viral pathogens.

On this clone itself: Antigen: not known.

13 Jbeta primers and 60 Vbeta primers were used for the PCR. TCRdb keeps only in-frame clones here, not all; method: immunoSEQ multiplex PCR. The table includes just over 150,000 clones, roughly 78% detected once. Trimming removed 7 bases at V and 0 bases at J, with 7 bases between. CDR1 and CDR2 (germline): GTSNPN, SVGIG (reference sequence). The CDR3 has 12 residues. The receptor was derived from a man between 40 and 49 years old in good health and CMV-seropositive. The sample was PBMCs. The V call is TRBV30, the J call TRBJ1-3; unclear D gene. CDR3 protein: CASSLSGNTIYF. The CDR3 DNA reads TGTGCCTCCTCCCTCTCTGGAAACACCATATATTTT.